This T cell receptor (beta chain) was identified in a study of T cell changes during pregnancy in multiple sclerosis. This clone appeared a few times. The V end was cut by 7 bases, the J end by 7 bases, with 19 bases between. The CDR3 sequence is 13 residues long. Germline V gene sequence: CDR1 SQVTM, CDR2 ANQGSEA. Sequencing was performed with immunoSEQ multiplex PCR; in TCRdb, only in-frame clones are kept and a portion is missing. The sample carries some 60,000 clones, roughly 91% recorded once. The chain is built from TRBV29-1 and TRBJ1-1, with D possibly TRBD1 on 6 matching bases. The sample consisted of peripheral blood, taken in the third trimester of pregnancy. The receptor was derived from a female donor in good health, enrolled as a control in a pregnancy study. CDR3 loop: CSAEGGAMGEAFF. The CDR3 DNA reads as TGCAGCGCCGAAGGGGGGGCTATGGGTGAAGCTTTCTTT.